Sequencing of this TCR beta chain was carried out in a study of regulatory T cells in long-lasting Graves disease (dated by TCRdb to about 2021). Looking at the study overall: In the newly diagnosed Graves' disease group, patients had been taking antithyroid drugs for less than 3 months. Patients with persistent Graves' disease were compared with patients with newly diagnosed Graves' disease using TCR sequencing and RNA sequencing of peripheral blood. A total of roughly 35 samples were covered by TCR sequencing, comprising approximately 13 persistent and around 20 newly diagnosed Graves' disease patients. The study took place in China and was registered as a clinical trial. What the authors observed across the whole study: Compared with newly diagnosed patients, persistent Graves' disease patients had lower TCR Shannon entropy and fewer highly expanded clones, which suggests clonal expansion. Sequencing and analysis were restricted to the TCR beta chain. Patients with persistent disease shared more public clonotypes (about 2,700) than newly diagnosed patients did (966). TRBV28, TRBJ1-2 and TRBJ2-5 were preferentially used in persistent disease, while TRBV20-1 and TRBJ2-1 were favored in newly diagnosed disease. Only peripheral blood was studied, because thyroid tissue, the primary lesion, was inaccessible. The authors acknowledged the small sample size as a limitation that may reduce accuracy.

The time point label, read with the paper, signifies: newly diagnosed GD, antithyroid drugs for less than 3 months. For both TCR sequencing and RNA sequencing, RNA was extracted from PBMCs using TRIzol. Graves' disease was diagnosed according to American Thyroid Association guidelines. Patients were recruited from an endocrinology department in Xi'an, China. From each patient, 8 to 10 milliliters of peripheral blood was collected into an EDTA anticoagulant tube. Ficoll Paque Plus density gradient separation was used to isolate PBMCs, and no further T cell sorting was done. An Agilent 2100 Bioanalyzer and agarose gel were used to check RNA quality, while a NanoDrop 2000 measured RNA concentration. The method was multiplex PCR. Sequencing used an Illumina HiSeq 4000. CDR3 regions were amplified by Arm-PCR with iRepertoire HTBI primers to construct TCR beta libraries. PCR products were gel purified before sequencing. The study's own analysis went as follows. Gene usage analysis of CDR3 amino acid clonotypes used the 62 TRBV and more than 13 TRBJ segments found across samples. Filtered high-quality paired reads were merged into contigs using COPE and FqMerger. BLAST was used to align contigs to the IMGT TRBV, TRBD and TRBJ reference genes, and CDR3 was defined following IMGT. Clonotypes above 0.1% frequency were classified as highly expanded clones. Shannon entropy served as the measure of repertoire diversity, while the Gini coefficient captured V-J evenness. Clonotypes shared by more than one individual were considered public. In TCRdb, the public reads were trimmed at Q25 with fastp and aligned with MiXCR, with productive beta chains retained. Rows matching on CDR3 protein sequence are summarized as one entry with the most common DNA and genes. For this entry, the V and J calls and clone size follow TCRdb and not the study's own pipeline. The sample table contains 200,000 to 300,000 distinct CDR3 sequences; only one count was recorded for 20% of them. Clones ranked in the top ten supply approximately 15% of the sample.

V is reduced by 8 bases and J by 6 bases, leaving a spacing of 8 bases between them. Per the germline V gene, MNHNS is the CDR1 and SASEGT is the CDR2. The CDR3 runs 11 amino acids, cysteine and phenylalanine included. The read is trimmed to its CDR3 DNA, 33 bases read in frame from base 1. The sample holds a few counts of this clonotype. Which antigen it targets is not known. No quality values exist for individual bases; no much larger clone is one base distant. The chain is assembled from TRBV6-1 and TRBJ2-1; no D gene can be assigned with confidence. The sequences come from peripheral blood mononuclear cells (PBMCs), collected at new diagnosis, from a patient treated with antithyroid drugs. The source of this sequence is a female donor with Graves disease. The DNA sequence is given as TGTGCCAGCGAAAGAGGCAATGAGCAGTTCTTC. The resulting protein is CASERGNEQFF.